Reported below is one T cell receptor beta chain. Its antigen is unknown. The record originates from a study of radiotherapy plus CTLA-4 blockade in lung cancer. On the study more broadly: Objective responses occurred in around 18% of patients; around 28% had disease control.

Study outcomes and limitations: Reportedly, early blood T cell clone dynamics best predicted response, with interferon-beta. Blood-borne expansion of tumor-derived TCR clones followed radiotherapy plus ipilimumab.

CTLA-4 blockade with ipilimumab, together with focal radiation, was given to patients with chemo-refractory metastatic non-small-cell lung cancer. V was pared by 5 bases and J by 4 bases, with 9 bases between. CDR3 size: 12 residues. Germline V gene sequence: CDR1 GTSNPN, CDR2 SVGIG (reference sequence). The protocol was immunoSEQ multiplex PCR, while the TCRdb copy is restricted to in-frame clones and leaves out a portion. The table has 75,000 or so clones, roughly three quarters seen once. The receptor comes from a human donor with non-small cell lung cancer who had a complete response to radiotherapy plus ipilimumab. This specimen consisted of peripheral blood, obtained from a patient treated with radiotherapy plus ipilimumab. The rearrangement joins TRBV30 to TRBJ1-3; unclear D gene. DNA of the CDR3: TGTGCCTGGGGGGAACCGGGAAACACCATATATTTT. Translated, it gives CAWGEPGNTIYF.